One T cell receptor (beta chain) is described in this entry. A read error is possible here, since a much larger clone lies one base away. Amplified TCR beta CDR3 regions derived from RNA transcripts. In the first-round RT-PCR of the TCR CDR3, the HTBI primer set was used. TCRdb reprocessed the multiplex PCR reads via MiXCR and lists one record per CDR3 protein. This table has hundreds of thousands of distinct CDR3 sequences, about a sixth appearing once. Investigators excluded patients with uncontrolled infection, other autoimmune disease, pregnancy or lactation. CDR1 is SNHLY, CDR2 FYNNEI, per germline. The length of the CDR3 is 15 residues. The data belong to a study of T cells in Graves' hyperthyroidism and ophthalmopathy. The wider study: At the time of initial diagnosis and before any treatment, peripheral blood was collected.

The rearrangement uses TRBV2 and TRBJ1-1; D is undetermined. The sequenced material came from blood. The sequence was obtained from a woman aged 40 to 55 with Graves' ophthalmopathy. The CDR3 spells CVSRPPPDANTEAFF. The DNA for the CDR3 is TGTGTCAGCAGGCCCCCCCCCGACGCGAACACTGAAGCTTTCTTT.